Shown below are 9 T cell receptor beta chains from a single sample sequenced in a study of CD8 T cells in ankylosing spondylitis. In TCRdb, the 5' RACE reads were re-called with MiXCR into one record per CDR3 protein. The profile shows some 180,000 distinct CDR3 sequences, 15% to 20% of them singletons. Sequencing was carried out using blood, either unsorted or a sorted T cell fraction (not recorded which). The receptor set was obtained from a male donor aged 10 to 30 with ankylosing spondylitis or in good health (not recorded which).

This clonotype occurred many times. The CDR3 sequence is CASSSIRARDTQYF. The CDR3 region has the DNA TGTGCCAGCAGTTCGATTCGGGCCCGGGATACGCAGTATTTT. The chain couples TRBV6-5 to TRBJ2-3; the D is unclear. The length of the CDR3 is 14 residues. Trimming pared 4 bases from V and 6 bases from J, leaving 14 bases between. CDR1 and CDR2 (germline): MNHEY, SVGAGI.

The sample holds one count of this clonotype. This rearrangement joins TRBV4-1 to TRBJ2-1, with 12 nucleotides matching TRBD2. Germline CDR1 reads MGHRA; CDR2 reads YSYEKL. The CDR3 is 16 amino acids. Trimming took 4 bases from V and 4 from J; bases not matched to a gene: 5. CDR3 bases: TGCGCCAGCAGCCTACAGGGACTAGCGGGTTACAATGAGCAGTTCTTC. Translation gives CASSLQGLAGYNEQFF.

The CDR3 coding sequence is TGTGCCAGCAGTTACCTCTTTGGGGGGGTCGATGAGCAGTTCTTC. Translated, it gives CASSYLFGGVDEQFF. The chain combines TRBV6-5 with TRBJ2-1; 7 bases map to TRBD2. Germline CDR1 reads MNHEY; CDR2 reads SVGAGI. V was clipped by 2 bases and J by 8 bases; unmatched bases: 9. The CDR3 loop spans 15 amino acids.

This clonotype was seen at least ten times. This rearrangement joins TRBV20-1 to TRBJ2-6; TRBD1 agrees at 7 bases. Germline values: CDR1 DFQATT, CDR2 SNEGSKA (reference sequence). J lost 0 bases, V lost 3 bases, and 11 bases had no gene match. The CDR3 is 18 residues long. This CDR3 reads CSASHLGQLLSGANVLTF. DNA of the CDR3: TGCAGTGCTAGTCATTTGGGACAGCTCCTCTCTGGGGCCAACGTCCTGACTTTC.

This clonotype was seen many times. This sequence joins TRBV29-1 and TRBJ2-5; 8 bases line up with TRBD2. The V segment lost 6 bases and the J segment 1 base; nucleotides outside the gene matches: 4. There are 13 residues in the CDR3. CDR1 and CDR2 (germline): SQVTM, ANQGSEA. CDR3 sequence: CSVVLAVQETQYF. CDR3 nucleotides: TGCAGCGTGGTACTAGCGGTCCAAGAGACCCAGTACTTC.

This clonotype came up many times. The chain combines TRBV7-6 with TRBJ2-5, with 11 bases matching TRBD2. This CDR3 spans 15 amino acids. The V gene's germline CDR1 is SGHVS and CDR2 FNYEAQ. With V trimmed by 0 bases and J by 3 bases, 0 bases remained unmatched. The CDR3 coding sequence is TGTGCCAGCAGCTTAGCGACTAGCGGGAAAGAGACCCAGTACTTC. It yields the protein CASSLATSGKETQYF. The full variable domain, with the rest looked up from reference TRBV7-6 and TRBJ2-5, is GAGVSQSPRYKVTKRGQDVALRCDPISGHVSLYWYRQALGQGPEFLTYFNYEAQQDKSGLPNDRFSAERPEGSISTLTIQRTEQRDSAMYRCASSLATSGKETQYFGPGTRLLVL.

This clonotype was picked up many times. This chain joins TRBV20-1 and TRBJ1-1; TRBD1 is a possible D gene (5 bases). The length of the CDR3 is 13 residues. The V end lost 6 bases, the J end lost 2 bases, and 13 bases lay between the germline ends. From germline, CDR1 is DFQATT and CDR2 SNEGSKA (reference sequence). DNA for the CDR3: TGCAGTGCAGCCCCCGGGGGAAACACTGAAGCTTTCTTT. The encoded protein is CSAAPGGNTEAFF.

This clonotype was counted ten times or more. The CDR3 bases are TGTGCCAGCAGCTTATCGTTATTCGGGAGCGGGAGTAACACCGGGGAGCTGTTTTTT. Translation: CASSLSLFGSGSNTGELFF. The J gene is TRBJ2-2, the V gene TRBV7-7; 8 bases are a match to TRBD2. The germline V gene encodes CDR1 SSHAT and CDR2 FNYEAQ (reference sequence). This CDR3 contains 19 residues. V was clipped by 2 bases and J by 2 bases; unmatched bases: 13.

This clonotype was counted many times. In DNA form, the CDR3 reads TGTGCCAGCAGCCAAGATTATGAGGGGATCTCCTACGAGCAGTACTTC. Protein sequence: CASSQDYEGISYEQYF. The rearrangement uses TRBV14 and TRBJ2-7, with D perhaps assigned TRBD1 or TRBD2 (5 bases each). CDR1 and CDR2 (germline): SGHDN, FVKESK. Trimming shortened V by 0 bases and J by 0 bases, and 12 bases separated the two germline ends. CDR3 length: 16 residues. Combining the CDR3 with reference TRBV14 and TRBJ2-7 gives the whole variable domain EAGVTQFPSHSVIEKGQTVTLRCDPISGHDNLYWYRRVMGKEIKFLLHFVKESKQDESGMPNNRFLAERTGGTYSTLKVQPAELEDSGVYFCASSQDYEGISYEQYFGPGTRLTVT.